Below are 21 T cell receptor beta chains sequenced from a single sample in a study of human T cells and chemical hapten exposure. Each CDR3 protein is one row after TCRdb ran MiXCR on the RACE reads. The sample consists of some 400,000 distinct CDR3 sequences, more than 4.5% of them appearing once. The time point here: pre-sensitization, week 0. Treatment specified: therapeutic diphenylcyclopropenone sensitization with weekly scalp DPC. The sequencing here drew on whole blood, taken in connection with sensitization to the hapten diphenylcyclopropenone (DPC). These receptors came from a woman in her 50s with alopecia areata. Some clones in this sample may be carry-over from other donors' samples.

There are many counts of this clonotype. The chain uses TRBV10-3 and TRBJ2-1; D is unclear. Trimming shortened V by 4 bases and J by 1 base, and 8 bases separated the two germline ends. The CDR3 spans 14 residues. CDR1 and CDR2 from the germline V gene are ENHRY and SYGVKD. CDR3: CAISGQASYNEQFF. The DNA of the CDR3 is TGTGCCATCAGTGGACAAGCGTCCTACAATGAGCAGTTCTTC.

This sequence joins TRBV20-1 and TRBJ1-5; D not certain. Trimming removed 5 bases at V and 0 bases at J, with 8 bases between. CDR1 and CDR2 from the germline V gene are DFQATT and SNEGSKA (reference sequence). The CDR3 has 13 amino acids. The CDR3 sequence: CSAAASSNQPQHF. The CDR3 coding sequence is TGCAGTGCTGCCGCGTCTAGCAATCAGCCCCAGCATTTT.

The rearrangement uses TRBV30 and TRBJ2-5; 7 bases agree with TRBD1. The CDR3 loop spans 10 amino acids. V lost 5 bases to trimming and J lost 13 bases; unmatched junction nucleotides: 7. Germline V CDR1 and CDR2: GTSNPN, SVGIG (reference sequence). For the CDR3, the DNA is TGTGCCTGGGGGACAGCCGTTCTGTACTTC. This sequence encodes CAWGTAVLYF.

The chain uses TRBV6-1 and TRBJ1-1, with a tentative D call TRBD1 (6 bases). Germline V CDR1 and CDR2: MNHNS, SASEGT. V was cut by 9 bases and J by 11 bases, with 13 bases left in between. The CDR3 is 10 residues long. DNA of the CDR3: TGTGCCAGTCTACAGGGTCGGGCTTTCTTT. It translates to CASLQGRAFF.

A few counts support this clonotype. The CDR3 DNA reads as TGCAGCGTTGGAAGACTAGCGGGAGAATTAGAGACCCAGTACTTC. Its protein product is CSVGRLAGELETQYF. The chain is built from TRBV29-1 and TRBJ2-5; 12 bases agree with TRBD2. Looked up from germline, CDR1 is SQVTM and CDR2 is ANQGSEA. CDR3 length equals 15 residues. V dropped 4 bases and J dropped 4; count of bases not matched to a gene: 7.

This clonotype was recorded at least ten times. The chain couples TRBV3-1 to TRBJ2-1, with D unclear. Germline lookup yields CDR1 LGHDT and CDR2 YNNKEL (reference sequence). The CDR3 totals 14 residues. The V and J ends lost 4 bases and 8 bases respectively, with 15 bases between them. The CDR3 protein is CASSRSFSGDEQFF. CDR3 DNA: TGTGCCAGCAGCCGTTCATTCTCTGGCGATGAGCAGTTCTTC.

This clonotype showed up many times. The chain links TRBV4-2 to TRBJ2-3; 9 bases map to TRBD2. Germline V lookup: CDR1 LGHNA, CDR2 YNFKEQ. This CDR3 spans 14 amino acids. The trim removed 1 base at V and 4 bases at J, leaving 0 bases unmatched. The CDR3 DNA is TGTGCCAGCAGCCAAGGGACTAGCGCAGATACGCAGTATTTT. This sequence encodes CASSQGTSADTQYF.

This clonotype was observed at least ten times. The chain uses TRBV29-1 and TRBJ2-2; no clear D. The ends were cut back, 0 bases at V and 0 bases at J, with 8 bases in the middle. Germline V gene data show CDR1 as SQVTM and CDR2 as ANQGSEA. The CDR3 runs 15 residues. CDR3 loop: CSVEEWRSNTGELFF. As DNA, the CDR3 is TGCAGCGTTGAAGAGTGGCGGTCGAACACCGGGGAGCTGTTTTTT.

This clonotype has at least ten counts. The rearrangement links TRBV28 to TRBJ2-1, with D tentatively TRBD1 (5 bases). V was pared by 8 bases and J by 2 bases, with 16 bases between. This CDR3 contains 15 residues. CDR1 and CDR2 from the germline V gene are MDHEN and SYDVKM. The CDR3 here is CASQGRGAAYNEQFF. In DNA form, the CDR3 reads TGTGCCAGCCAAGGAAGGGGTGCCGCCTACAATGAGCAGTTCTTC.

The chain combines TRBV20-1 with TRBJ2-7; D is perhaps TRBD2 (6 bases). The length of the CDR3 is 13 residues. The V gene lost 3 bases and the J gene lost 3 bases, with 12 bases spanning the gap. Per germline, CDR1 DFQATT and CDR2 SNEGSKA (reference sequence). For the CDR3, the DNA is TGCAGTGCTAGCAATAGCGGAGACTACGAGCAGTACTTC. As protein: CSASNSGDYEQYF.

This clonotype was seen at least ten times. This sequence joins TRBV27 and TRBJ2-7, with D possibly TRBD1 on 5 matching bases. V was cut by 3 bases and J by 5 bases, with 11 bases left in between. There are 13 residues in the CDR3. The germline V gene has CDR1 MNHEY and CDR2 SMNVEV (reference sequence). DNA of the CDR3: TGTGCCAGCAGTTTTGGGGCTTGGGACGAGCAGTACTTC. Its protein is CASSFGAWDEQYF.

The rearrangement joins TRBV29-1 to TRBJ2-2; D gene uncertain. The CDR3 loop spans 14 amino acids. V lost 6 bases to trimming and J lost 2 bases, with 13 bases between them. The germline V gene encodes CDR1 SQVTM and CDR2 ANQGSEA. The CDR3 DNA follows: TGCAGCGTCCTACCTACCGCCAACACCGGGGAGCTGTTTTTT. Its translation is CSVLPTANTGELFF.

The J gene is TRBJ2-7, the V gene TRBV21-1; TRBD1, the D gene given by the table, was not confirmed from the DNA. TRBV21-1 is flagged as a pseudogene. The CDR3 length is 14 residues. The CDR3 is CASSKGPGTYEQYF. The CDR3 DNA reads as TGTGCCAGCAGCAAGGGCCCGGGGACCTACGAGCAGTACTTC.

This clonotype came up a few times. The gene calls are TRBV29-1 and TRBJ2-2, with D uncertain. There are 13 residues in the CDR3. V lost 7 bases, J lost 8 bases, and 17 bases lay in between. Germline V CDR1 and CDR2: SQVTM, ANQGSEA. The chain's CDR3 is CSADPGSKGELFF. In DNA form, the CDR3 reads TGCAGCGCCGACCCGGGCTCGAAGGGGGAGCTGTTTTTT.

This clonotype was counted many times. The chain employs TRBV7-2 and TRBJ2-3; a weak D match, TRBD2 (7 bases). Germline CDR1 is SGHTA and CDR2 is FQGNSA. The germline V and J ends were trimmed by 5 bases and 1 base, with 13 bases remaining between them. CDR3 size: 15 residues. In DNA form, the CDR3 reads TGTGCCAGCAGCGATGCGGGGGCCCGCACAGATACGCAGTATTTT. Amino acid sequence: CASSDAGARTDTQYF.

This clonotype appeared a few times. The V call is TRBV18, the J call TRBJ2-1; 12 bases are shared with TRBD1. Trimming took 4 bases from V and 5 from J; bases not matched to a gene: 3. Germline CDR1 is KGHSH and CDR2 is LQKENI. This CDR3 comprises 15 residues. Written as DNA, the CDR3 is TGTGCCAGCTCACTAGGGACAGGGGGCAACAATGAGCAGTTCTTC. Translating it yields CASSLGTGGNNEQFF.

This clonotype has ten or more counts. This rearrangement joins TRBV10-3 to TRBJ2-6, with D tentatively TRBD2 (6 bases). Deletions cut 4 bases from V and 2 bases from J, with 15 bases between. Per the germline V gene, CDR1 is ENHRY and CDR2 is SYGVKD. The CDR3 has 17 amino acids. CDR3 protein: CAISAPISGAGANVLTF. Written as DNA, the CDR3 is TGTGCCATCAGTGCCCCGATTTCGGGGGCTGGGGCCAACGTCCTGACTTTC.

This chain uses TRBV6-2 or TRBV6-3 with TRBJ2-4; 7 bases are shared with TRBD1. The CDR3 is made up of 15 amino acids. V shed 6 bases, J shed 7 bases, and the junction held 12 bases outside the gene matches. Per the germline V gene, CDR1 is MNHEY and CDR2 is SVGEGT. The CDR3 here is CASSRRDSPTNIQYF. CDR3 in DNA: TGTGCCAGCAGCCGCCGGGACAGTCCAACGAACATTCAGTACTTC.

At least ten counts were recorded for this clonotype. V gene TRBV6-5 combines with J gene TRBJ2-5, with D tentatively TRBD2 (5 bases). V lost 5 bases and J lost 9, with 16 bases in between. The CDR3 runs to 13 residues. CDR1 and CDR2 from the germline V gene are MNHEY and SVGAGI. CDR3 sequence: CASSRGLDGAQYF. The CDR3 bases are TGTGCCAGCAGTCGCGGGCTTGACGGGGCCCAGTACTTC.

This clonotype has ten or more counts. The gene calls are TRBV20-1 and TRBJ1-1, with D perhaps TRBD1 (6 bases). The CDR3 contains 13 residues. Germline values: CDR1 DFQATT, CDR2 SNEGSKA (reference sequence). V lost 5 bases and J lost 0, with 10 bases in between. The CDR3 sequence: CSAPDRLNTEAFF. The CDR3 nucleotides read TGCAGTGCTCCCGACAGGCTGAACACTGAAGCTTTCTTT.

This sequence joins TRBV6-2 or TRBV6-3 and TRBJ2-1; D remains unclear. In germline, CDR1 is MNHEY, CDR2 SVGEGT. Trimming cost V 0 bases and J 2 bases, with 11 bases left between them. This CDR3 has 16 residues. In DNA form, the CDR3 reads TGTGCCAGCAGTTACTCGCCAGGTTTCACCTACAATGAGCAGTTCTTC. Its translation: CASSYSPGFTYNEQFF.